This record looks at one TCR beta chain sequence and its context. Antigen specificity is unknown. The data were obtained in a study of OX40 agonist ivuxolimab in advanced cancers. Points from the study as a whole: Fewer expanded clones were found on average in CD4+ than in CD8+ T cells. In the 0.1 to 3.0 mg/kg range, CD4+ and CD8+ blood T cells had expanded clonally by week 6.

At cycle 4 day 1, cycle 7 day 1, and baseline, blood was sampled. The CDR3 extends over 15 amino acids. V shed 6 bases, J shed 0 bases, and the junction held 2 bases outside the gene matches. Looked up from germline, CDR1 is KGHSH and CDR2 is LQKENI. Only in-frame clones appear in the TCRdb table, and some are missing; sequencing was by immunoSEQ multiplex PCR. The table has approximately 60,000 clones, 91% seen once; the top ten hold about 5.6%. The sequences come from CD4+ or CD8+ T cells sorted from blood, collected in a trial of the OX40 agonist ivuxolimab. The chain couples TRBV18 to TRBJ2-3; the match to TRBD2 covers 11 bases. The receptor comes from an adult with an advanced solid tumor such as melanoma, head and neck, liver or kidney cancer. The CDR3 reads CASSGLAASTDTQYF. The CDR3, as DNA: TGTGCCAGCTCGGGACTAGCGGCTAGCACAGATACGCAGTATTTT.